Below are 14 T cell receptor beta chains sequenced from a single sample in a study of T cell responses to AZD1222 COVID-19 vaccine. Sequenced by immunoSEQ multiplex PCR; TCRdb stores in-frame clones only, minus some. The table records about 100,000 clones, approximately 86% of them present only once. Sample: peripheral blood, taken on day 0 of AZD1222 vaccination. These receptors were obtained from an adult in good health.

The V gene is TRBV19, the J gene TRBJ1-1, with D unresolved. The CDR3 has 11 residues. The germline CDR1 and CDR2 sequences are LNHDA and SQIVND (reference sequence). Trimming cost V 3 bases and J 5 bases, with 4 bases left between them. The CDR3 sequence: CASSIFTEAFF. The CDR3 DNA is TGTGCCAGTAGTATTTTTACTGAAGCTTTCTTT.

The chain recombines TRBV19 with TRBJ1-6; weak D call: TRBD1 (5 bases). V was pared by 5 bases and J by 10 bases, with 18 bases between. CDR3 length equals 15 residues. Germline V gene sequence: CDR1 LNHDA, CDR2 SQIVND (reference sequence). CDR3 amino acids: CASSPEGPRRSPLHF. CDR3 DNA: TGTGCCAGTAGTCCCGAGGGGCCCCGGAGGTCACCCCTCCACTTT.

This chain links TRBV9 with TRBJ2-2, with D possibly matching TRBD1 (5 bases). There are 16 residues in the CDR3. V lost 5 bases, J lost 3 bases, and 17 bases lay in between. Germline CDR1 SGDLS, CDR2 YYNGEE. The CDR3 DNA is TGTGCCAGCAGTGACTGGACAAATGAAGACACCGGGGAGCTGTTTTTT. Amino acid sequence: CASSDWTNEDTGELFF.

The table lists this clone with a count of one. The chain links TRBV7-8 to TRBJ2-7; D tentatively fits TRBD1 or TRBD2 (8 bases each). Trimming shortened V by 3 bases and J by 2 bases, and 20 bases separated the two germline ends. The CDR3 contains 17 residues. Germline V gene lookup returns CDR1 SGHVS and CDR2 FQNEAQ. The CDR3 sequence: CASSFAGVAGQAYEQYF. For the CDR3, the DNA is TGTGCCAGCAGCTTCGCGGGAGTAGCGGGACAGGCCTACGAGCAGTACTTC.

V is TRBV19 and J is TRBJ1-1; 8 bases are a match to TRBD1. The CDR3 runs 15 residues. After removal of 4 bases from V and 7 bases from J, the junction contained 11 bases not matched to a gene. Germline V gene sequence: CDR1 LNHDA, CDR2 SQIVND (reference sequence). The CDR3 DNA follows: TGTGCCAGTAGTACTAGGACAGGGAGCTGGGGTGAAGCTTTCTTT. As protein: CASSTRTGSWGEAFF.

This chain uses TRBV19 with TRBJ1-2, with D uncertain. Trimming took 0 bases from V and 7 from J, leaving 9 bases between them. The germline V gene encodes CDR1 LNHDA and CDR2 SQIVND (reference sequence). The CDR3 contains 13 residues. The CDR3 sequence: CASSIEGSGGYTF. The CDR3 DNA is TGTGCCAGTAGTATAGAAGGGTCGGGTGGCTACACCTTC.

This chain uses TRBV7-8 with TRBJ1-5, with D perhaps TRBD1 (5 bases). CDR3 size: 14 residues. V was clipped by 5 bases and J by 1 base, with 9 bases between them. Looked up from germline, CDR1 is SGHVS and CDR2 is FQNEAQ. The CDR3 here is CASSRDSSNQPQHF. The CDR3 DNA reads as TGTGCCAGCAGCCGAGACAGCAGCAATCAGCCCCAGCATTTT.

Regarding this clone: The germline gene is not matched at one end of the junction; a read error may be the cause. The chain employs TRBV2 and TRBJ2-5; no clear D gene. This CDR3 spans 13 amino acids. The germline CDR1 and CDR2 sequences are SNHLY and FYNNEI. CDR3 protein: CASSEEDMVSQYF. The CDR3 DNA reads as TGTGCCAGCAGCGAAGAGGATATGGTGTCCCAGTACTTC.

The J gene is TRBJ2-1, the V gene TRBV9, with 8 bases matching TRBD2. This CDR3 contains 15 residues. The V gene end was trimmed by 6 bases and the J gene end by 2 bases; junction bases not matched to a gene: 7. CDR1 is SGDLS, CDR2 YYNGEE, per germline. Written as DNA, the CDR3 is TGTGCCAGCAACGGAGCGGGAGACCCCTACAATGAGCAGTTCTTC. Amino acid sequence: CASNGAGDPYNEQFF.

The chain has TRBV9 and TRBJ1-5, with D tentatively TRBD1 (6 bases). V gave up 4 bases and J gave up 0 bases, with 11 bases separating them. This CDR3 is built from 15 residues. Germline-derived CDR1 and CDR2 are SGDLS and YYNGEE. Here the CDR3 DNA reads TGTGCCAGCAGCATGGGGGCAGGTAGCAATCAGCCCCAGCATTTT. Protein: CASSMGAGSNQPQHF.

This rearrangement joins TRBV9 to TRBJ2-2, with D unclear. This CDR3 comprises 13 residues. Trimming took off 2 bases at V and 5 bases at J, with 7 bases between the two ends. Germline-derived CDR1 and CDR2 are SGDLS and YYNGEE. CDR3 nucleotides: TGTGCCAGCAGCGTTAGTGCAACCGGGGAGCTGTTTTTT. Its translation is CASSVSATGELFF.

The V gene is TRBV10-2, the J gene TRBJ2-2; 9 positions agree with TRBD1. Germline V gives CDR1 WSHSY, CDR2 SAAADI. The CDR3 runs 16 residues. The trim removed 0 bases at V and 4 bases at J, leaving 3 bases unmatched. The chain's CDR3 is CASSESDRGATGELFF. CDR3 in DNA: TGCGCCAGCAGTGAGTCGGACAGGGGAGCCACCGGGGAGCTGTTTTTT.

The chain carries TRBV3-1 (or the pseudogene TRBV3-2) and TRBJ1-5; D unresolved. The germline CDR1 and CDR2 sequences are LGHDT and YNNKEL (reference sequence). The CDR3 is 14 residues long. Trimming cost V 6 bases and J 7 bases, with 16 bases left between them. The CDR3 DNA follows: TGTGCCAGCAGTCAGGAAGTTGGCAGCCAGCCCCAGCATTTT. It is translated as CASSQEVGSQPQHF.

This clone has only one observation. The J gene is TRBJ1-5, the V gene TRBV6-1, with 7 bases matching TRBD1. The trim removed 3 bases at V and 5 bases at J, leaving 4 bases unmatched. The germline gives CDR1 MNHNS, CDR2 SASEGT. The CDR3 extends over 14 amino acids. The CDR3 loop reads CASSETGRDQPQHF. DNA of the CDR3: TGTGCCAGCAGTGAGACAGGGAGGGATCAGCCCCAGCATTTT.